These 9 T cell receptor beta chains originate from one sample sequenced in a study of blood T cells in healthy people across ages. Together with a sample-barcoded 5' primer, a J-beta primer mix was included in a second PCR lasting roughly 6 to 12 cycles. TCRdb processed the 5' RACE reads anew with MiXCR; each CDR3 protein has one entry. The sample lists some 800,000 distinct CDR3 sequences, roughly 25% occurring once. The sample also formed part of further work on T cells of mothers and their children.

Sample: blood. The receptors were gathered from a boy aged 10-17 years in good health.

The CDR3 DNA reads TGCGCCAGCAGCTTGGGGGACAGGGGGGTGTCGGAGACCCAGTACTTC. Its translation: CASSLGDRGVSETQYF. The chain has TRBV5-1 and TRBJ2-5, with 11 bases identical to TRBD1. The CDR3 runs to 16 residues. Trimming cost V 0 bases and J 5 bases; bases outside gene matches: 6. Germline V lookup: CDR1 SGHRS, CDR2 YFSETQ.

The chain combines TRBV7-9 with TRBJ1-2, with a weak D call TRBD1 (5 bases). The germline V and J ends were trimmed by 5 bases and 14 bases, with 15 bases remaining between them. CDR1 and CDR2 from the germline V gene are SEHNR and FQNEAQ (reference sequence). The CDR3 runs 11 residues. The CDR3 nucleotides are TGTGCCAGCAGCCAAGGGACTCCTAGTACCTTC. Translating gives CASSQGTPSTF. Full variable domain (outside the CDR3, taken from reference TRBV7-9 and TRBJ1-2): DTGVSQNPRHKITKRGQNVTFRCDPISEHNRLYWYRQTLGQGPEFLTYFQNEAQLEKSRLLSDRFSAERPKGSFSTLEIQRTEQGDSAMYLCASSQGTPSTFGSGTRLTVV.

V usage is TRBV6-5 and J usage is TRBJ2-5, with a tentative D call TRBD2 (5 bases). Germline CDR1 MNHEY, CDR2 SVGAGI. This CDR3 is built from 14 residues. V dropped 6 bases and J dropped 2 bases, with 13 bases sitting between them. The CDR3 reads CASSGGLSQETQYF. The CDR3 DNA sequence: TGTGCCAGCAGCGGAGGACTGTCGCAAGAGACCCAGTACTTC.

This clonotype turned up a few times. The chain uses TRBV7-6 and TRBJ2-2; 9 bases map to TRBD1. The CDR3 has 17 residues. J lost 2 bases, V lost 5 bases, and 9 bases had no gene match. From germline, CDR1 is SGHVS and CDR2 FNYEAQ. The CDR3 sequence is CASSPVTGQGNTGELFF. The DNA of the CDR3 is TGTGCCAGCAGCCCCGTTACGGGACAGGGTAACACCGGGGAGCTGTTTTTT.

The V and J genes are TRBV6-2 or TRBV6-3 and TRBJ2-5, with 8 bases lining up with TRBD2. Germline V CDR1 and CDR2: MNHEY, SVGEGT. V shed 9 bases, J shed 2 bases, and the junction held 8 bases outside the gene matches. The CDR3 loop spans 14 amino acids. The CDR3 here is CASAGLAYQETQYF. CDR3 coding DNA: TGTGCCAGTGCAGGACTAGCTTATCAAGAGACCCAGTACTTC.

The CDR3 protein is CSARGGANSNQPQHF. For the CDR3, the DNA is TGCAGTGCTAGAGGGGGTGCGAATAGCAATCAGCCCCAGCATTTT. This chain uses TRBV20-1 with TRBJ1-5; D gene uncertain. Germline CDR1 reads DFQATT; CDR2 reads SNEGSKA (reference sequence). Deletions cut 1 base from V and 0 bases from J, with 10 bases between. The length of the CDR3 is 15 residues.

This clonotype was found a few times. The rearrangement uses TRBV6-6 and TRBJ2-3; TRBD1 aligns across 9 bases. Germline lookup yields CDR1 MNHNY and CDR2 SVGAGI (reference sequence). The CDR3 is made up of 14 amino acids. With 6 bases clipped from V and 3 bases from J, the junction kept 4 bases outside the gene matches. CDR3 protein: CASRPQGATDTQYF. The CDR3 DNA follows: TGTGCCAGCAGGCCACAGGGGGCAACAGATACGCAGTATTTT.

In this sample, this clonotype turned up once. The V call is TRBV2, the J call TRBJ2-7; 10 positions match TRBD2. This CDR3 region has 15 residues. Germline V gives CDR1 SNHLY, CDR2 FYNNEI. V lost 3 bases and J lost 3; bases outside the gene matches: 5. As DNA, the CDR3 is TGTGCCAGCAGTGATATTGCTAGCGGGGGCTACGAGCAGTACTTC. It is translated as CASSDIASGGYEQYF.

The J gene is TRBJ1-1, the V gene TRBV5-1; D is ambiguous. Trimming pared 1 base from V and 1 base from J, leaving 8 bases between. This CDR3 region has 14 residues. Germline assignment: CDR1 SGHRS and CDR2 YFSETQ. The CDR3 DNA is TGCGCCAGCAGCTTGTTCAAGGCGAACACTGAAGCTTTCTTT. This gives the protein CASSLFKANTEAFF.